The text below deals with one T cell receptor (beta chain). Its antigen remains unidentified. TCRB transcripts that were expressed got sequenced, as all of the isolated RNA had been reverse transcribed. It was found that naive, central memory and regulatory T cell samples averaged roughly 3.5 million reads. Here immunoSEQ multiplex PCR was the method, and the copy in TCRdb shows in-frame clones only, minus some. The table has 600,000 to 700,000 clones, about an eighth seen once. This sample was included in a study of beta chain features in type 1 diabetes. The CDR3 loop spans 15 amino acids. Unmatched junction bases numbered 11, after V lost 4 bases and J lost 9 bases. Germline lookup yields CDR1 SGHRS and CDR2 YFSETQ. Study conclusions and caveats: The study found moderately but significantly shorter TCRB CDR3s in all four CD4+ subsets of Type 1 diabetes patients.

Sequencing used naive CD4+ T cells from blood. This sequence joins TRBV5-1 and TRBJ2-3; 10 nucleotides align to TRBD1. The source of this sequence is a man aged 18 to 30 with type 1 diabetes. CDR3 region: CASSIDRGQNPTQYF. The CDR3 DNA follows: TGCGCCAGCAGCATCGACAGGGGGCAAAACCCGACGCAGTATTTT.